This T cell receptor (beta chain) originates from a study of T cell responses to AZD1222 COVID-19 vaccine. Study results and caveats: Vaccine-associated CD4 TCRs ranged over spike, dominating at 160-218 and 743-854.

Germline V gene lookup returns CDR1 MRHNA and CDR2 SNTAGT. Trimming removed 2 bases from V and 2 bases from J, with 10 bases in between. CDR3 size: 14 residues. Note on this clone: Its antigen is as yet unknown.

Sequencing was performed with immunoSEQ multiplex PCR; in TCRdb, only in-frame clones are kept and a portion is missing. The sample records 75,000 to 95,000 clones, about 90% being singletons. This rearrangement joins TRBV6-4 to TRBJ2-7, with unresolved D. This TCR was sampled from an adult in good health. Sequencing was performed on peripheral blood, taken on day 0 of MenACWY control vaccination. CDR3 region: CASSDRAGPYEQYF. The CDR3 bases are TGTGCCAGCAGTGACCGGGCAGGACCCTACGAGCAGTACTTC.